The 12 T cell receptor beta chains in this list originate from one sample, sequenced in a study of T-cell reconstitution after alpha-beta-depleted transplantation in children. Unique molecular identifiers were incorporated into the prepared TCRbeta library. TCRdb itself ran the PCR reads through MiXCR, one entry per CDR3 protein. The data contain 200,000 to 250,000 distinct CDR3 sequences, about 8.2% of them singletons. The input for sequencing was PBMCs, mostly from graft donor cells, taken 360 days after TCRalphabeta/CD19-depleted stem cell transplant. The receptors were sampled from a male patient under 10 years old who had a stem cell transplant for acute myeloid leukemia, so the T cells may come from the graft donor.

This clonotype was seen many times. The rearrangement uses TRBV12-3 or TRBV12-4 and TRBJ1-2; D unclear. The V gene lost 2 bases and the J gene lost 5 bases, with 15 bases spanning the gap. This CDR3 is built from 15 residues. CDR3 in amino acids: CASSLSSRWSYGYTF. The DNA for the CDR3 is TGTGCCAGCAGTTTAAGTTCCAGGTGGTCTTATGGCTACACCTTC.

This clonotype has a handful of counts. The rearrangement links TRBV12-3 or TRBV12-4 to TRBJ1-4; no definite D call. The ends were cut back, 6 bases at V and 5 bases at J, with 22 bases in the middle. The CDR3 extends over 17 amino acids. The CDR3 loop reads CASSPRGRAEGNEKLFF. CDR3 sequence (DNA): TGTGCCAGCAGCCCCAGAGGGAGGGCGGAGGGCAATGAAAAACTGTTTTTT.

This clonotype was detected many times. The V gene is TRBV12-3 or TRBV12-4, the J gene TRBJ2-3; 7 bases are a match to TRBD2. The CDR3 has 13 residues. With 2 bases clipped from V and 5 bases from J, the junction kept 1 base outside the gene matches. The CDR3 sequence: CASSLPSGDTQYF. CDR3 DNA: TGTGCCAGCAGTTTACCTAGCGGAGATACGCAGTATTTT.

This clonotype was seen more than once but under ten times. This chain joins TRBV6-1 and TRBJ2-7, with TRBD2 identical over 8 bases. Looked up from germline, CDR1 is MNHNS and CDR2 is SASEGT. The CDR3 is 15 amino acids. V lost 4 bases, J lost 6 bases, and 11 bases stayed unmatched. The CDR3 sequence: CASSVSGSFLGEQYF. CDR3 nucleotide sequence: TGTGCCAGCAGTGTAAGCGGGAGCTTTTTAGGCGAGCAGTACTTC.

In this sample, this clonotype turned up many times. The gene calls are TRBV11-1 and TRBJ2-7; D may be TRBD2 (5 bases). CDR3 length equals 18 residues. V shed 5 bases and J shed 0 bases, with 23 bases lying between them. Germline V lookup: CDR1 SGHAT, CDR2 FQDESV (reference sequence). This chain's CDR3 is CASSQTWAMTTNSYEQYF. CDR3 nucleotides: TGTGCCAGCAGCCAAACTTGGGCTATGACTACCAACTCCTACGAGCAGTACTTC.

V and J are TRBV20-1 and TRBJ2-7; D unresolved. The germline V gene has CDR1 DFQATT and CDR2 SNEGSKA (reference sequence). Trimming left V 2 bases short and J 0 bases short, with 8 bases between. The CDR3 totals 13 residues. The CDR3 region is CSARPISSYEQYV. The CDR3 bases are TGCAGTGCTAGACCCATTAGCTCCTACGAGCAGTACGTC.

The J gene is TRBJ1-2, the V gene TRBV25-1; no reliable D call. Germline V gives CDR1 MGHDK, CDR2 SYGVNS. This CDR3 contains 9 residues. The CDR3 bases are TGTGCTAGTCGGGGTGGCTACACCTTC. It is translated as CASRGGYTF.

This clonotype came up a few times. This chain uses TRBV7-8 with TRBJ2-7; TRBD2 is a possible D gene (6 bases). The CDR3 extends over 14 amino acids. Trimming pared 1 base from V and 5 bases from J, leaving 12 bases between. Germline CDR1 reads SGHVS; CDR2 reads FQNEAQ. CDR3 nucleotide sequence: TGTGCCAGCAGCTTAGAACCAGGGACTCACGAGCAGTACGTC. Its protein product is CASSLEPGTHEQYV.

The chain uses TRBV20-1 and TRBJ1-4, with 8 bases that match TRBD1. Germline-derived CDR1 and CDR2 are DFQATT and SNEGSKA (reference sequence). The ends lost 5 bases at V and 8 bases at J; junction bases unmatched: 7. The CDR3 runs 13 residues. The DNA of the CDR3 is TGCAGTGCTCCCGGACAGGGTGGGGAAAAACTGTTTTTT. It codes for CSAPGQGGEKLFF.

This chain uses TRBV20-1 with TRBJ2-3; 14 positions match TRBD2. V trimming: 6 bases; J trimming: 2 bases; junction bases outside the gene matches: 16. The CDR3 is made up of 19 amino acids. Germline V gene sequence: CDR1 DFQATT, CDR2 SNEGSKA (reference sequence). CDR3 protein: CSAQPLPGLAGASTDTQYF. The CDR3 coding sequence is TGCAGTGCGCAACCCCTCCCGGGACTAGCGGGGGCCTCCACAGATACGCAGTATTTT.

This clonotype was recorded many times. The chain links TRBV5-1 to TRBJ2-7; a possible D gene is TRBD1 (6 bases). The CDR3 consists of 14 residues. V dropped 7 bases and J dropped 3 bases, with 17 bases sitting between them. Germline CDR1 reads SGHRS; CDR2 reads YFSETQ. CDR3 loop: CASQTGDGLYEQYF. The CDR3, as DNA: TGCGCCAGCCAGACAGGTGATGGACTCTACGAGCAGTACTTC.

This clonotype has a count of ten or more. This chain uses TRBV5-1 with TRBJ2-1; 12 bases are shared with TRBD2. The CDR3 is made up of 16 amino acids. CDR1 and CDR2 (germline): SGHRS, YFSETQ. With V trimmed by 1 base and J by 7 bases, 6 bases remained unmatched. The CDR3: CASSLLTSGSMNEQFF. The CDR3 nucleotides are TGCGCCAGCAGCTTGCTGACTAGCGGGAGTATGAATGAGCAGTTCTTC.